This is a list of T cell receptor beta chains from one sample in a study of blood T cell repertoires in COVID-19. The data were produced by immunoSEQ multiplex PCR, yet TCRdb's version contains in-frame clones alone and is incomplete. The sample comprises 50,000 to 65,000 clones, 85% of which are singletons, and roughly 5% rests with the top ten. The specimen was peripheral blood. The source of these receptors is a man between 65 and 85 years old with acute or convalescent COVID-19. CDR3s include the opening cysteine and the closing phenylalanine or tryptophan. D genes are given only for firm matches. Clone size is stated in some rows and not others, as once, few, many or a class when expanded.

v_call	d_call	clone_size	j_call	cdr3_aa	cdr3_nt
TRBV11-3	TRBD1	-	TRBJ2-3	CASSPGQGDLTQYF	TGTGCCAGCAGCCCCGGACAGGGCGACTTGACGCAGTATTTT
TRBV24-1	-	-	TRBJ2-3	CATSAGDTQYF	TGTGCCACCAGTGCCGGGGATACGCAGTATTTT
TRBV6-1	-	-	TRBJ2-7	CASSVEAQGGASYEQYF	TGTGCCAGCAGTGTTGAGGCACAGGGGGGGGCCTCCTACGAGCAGTACTTC
TRBV5-1	TRBD2	-	TRBJ2-1	CASSLALAGGYNEQFF	TGCGCCAGCAGCCTCGCCCTAGCGGGGGGATACAATGAGCAGTTCTTC
TRBV5-1	-	-	TRBJ2-3	CASSLLAPGGTDTQYF	TGCGCCAGCAGCTTACTAGCTCCCGGGGGCACAGATACGCAGTATTTT
TRBV7-9	-	once	TRBJ1-1	CASSWATEAFF	TGTGCCAGCAGCTGGGCTACTGAAGCTTTCTTT
TRBV3-1/TRBV3-2	TRBD1	-	TRBJ1-2	CASSQGDRVFGYGYTF	TGTGCCAGCAGCCAAGGGGACAGGGTATTTGGGTACGGCTACACCTTC
TRBV5-1	-	-	TRBJ1-1	CASSSQVMNTEAFF	TGCGCCAGCAGCTCACAGGTAATGAACACTGAAGCTTTCTTT
TRBV28	-	-	TRBJ2-7	CATADGGGVPRDEQYF	TGTGCCACCGCCGACGGAGGAGGGGTCCCAAGGGACGAGCAGTACTTC
TRBV5-4	TRBD2	-	TRBJ2-3	CASSEGLAGTDTQYF	TGTGCCAGCAGCGAGGGACTAGCTGGGACAGATACGCAGTATTTT
TRBV5-1	TRBD1	-	TRBJ2-5	CASSLVGTGQETQYF	TGCGCCAGCAGCTTGGTGGGGACAGGGCAAGAGACCCAGTACTTC
TRBV4-2	-	-	TRBJ1-5	CASSQDGGSGNQPQHF	TGTGCCAGCAGCCAAGATGGGGGCAGCGGCAATCAGCCCCAGCATTTT
TRBV3-1/TRBV3-2	-	-	TRBJ2-2	CASSPRSQGTGELFF	TGTGCCAGCAGCCCCCGGTCCCAGGGGACCGGGGAGCTGTTTTTT
TRBV7-3	TRBD2	-	TRBJ2-7	CASSLSGGGANEQYF	TGTGCCAGCAGCTTAAGCGGCGGGGGGGCCAACGAGCAGTACTTC
TRBV11-2	TRBD1	-	TRBJ1-1	CASSPRQGVTEAFF	TGTGCCAGCAGCCCCCGACAGGGGGTGACTGAAGCTTTCTTT
TRBV5-1	-	once	TRBJ2-5	CASSRLEQGVETQYF	TGCGCCAGCAGCCGATTGGAACAGGGTGTGGAGACCCAGTACTTC
TRBV10-3	TRBD2	-	TRBJ2-3	CAISDAGVTDTQYF	TGTGCCATCAGTGACGCGGGGGTGACAGATACGCAGTATTTT
TRBV21-1	-	once	TRBJ2-7	CASSKALRAVYEQYF	TGTGCCAGCAGCAAAGCGCTTAGAGCGGTTTACGAGCAGTACTTC
TRBV6-1	-	-	TRBJ2-3	CASSEAPRSDTQYF	TGTGCCAGCAGTGAAGCGCCGCGGAGTGATACGCAGTATTTT
TRBV19	-	-	TRBJ1-5	CASSFQARQPQHF	TGTGCCAGTAGTTTTCAAGCGCGTCAGCCCCAGCATTTT
TRBV27	-	many	TRBJ2-7	CASSPAGLTYEQYF	TGTGCCAGCAGTCCGGCAGGACTAACCTACGAGCAGTACTTC
TRBV5-1	TRBD2	-	TRBJ2-1	CASSLSGTNNEQFF	TGCGCCAGCAGCTTAAGCGGGACTAACAATGAGCAGTTCTTC
TRBV4-1	TRBD1	-	TRBJ1-5	CASSQIGQGSRNQPQHF	TGCGCCAGCAGCCAGATCGGACAGGGATCGAGGAATCAGCCCCAGCATTTT
TRBV5-4	-	-	TRBJ1-1	CASSPSDRANTEAFF	TGTGCCAGCAGCCCCTCGGACAGAGCGAACACTGAAGCTTTCTTT
TRBV4-2	TRBD1	-	TRBJ1-1	CASSQGDRPLSEAFF	TGTGCCAGCAGCCAAGGGGACAGGCCCCTATCCGAAGCTTTCTTT
TRBV19	-	-	TRBJ1-1	CASTPDSPNTEAFF	TGTGCCAGTACCCCGGACAGTCCGAACACTGAAGCTTTCTTT
TRBV5-1	TRBD1	-	TRBJ1-5	CASSQTGDSNQPQHF	TGCGCCAGCAGCCAGACAGGGGATAGCAATCAGCCCCAGCATTTT
TRBV6-5	-	-	TRBJ2-5	CASSWTGGVETQYF	TGTGCCAGCAGTTGGACAGGAGGGGTAGAGACCCAGTACTTC
TRBV3-1/TRBV3-2	TRBD1	-	TRBJ2-7	CASSVTGGSFYEQYF	TGTGCCAGCAGTGTAACAGGGGGTAGCTTCTACGAGCAGTACTTC
TRBV19	-	-	TRBJ1-5	CASSIPGMDNQPQHF	TGTGCCAGTAGTATTCCGGGAATGGACAATCAGCCCCAGCATTTT